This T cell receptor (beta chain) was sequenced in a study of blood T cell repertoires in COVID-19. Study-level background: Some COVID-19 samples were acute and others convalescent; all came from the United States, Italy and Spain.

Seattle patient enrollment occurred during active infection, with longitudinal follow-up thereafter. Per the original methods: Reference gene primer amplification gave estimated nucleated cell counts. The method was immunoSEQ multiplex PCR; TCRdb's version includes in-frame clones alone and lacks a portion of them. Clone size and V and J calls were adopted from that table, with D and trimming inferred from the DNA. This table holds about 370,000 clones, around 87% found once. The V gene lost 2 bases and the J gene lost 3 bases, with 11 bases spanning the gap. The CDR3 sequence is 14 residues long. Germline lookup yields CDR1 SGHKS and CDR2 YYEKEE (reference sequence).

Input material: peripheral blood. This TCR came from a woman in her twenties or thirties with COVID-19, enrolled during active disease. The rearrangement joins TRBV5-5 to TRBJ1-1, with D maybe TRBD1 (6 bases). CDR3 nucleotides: TGTGCCAGCAGCTTTCGGCCAGGGGACACTGAAGCTTTCTTT. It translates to CASSFRPGDTEAFF.